The sequence of this T cell receptor beta chain was determined in a study of CD8 T cells in ankylosing spondylitis. Whole-study results and caveats: From matched ankylosing spondylitis synovial fluid, disease-linked clones were reportedly recovered at significantly enriched levels. There was a TCR beta motif, made of 7 or 8 highly homologous variants, that appeared characteristic of ankylosing spondylitis blood. Relatively rare in peripheral blood, disease-linked clones were also CD8+.

TCRdb used MiXCR to reprocess the 5' RACE reads, holding one entry per CDR3 protein. The sample lists just under 550,000 distinct CDR3 sequences; 12% were seen once. The table lists this clonotype with many counts. Its specificity is not known. Deletions cut 3 bases from V and 6 bases from J, with 18 bases between. This CDR3 has 16 residues. Germline assignment: CDR1 DFQATT and CDR2 SNEGSKA (reference sequence). This clonotype was sampled from a male donor with ankylosing spondylitis. The sequenced material came from blood, either unsorted or a sorted T cell fraction (not recorded which). The chain employs TRBV20-1 and TRBJ1-6; D is unresolved. For the CDR3, the DNA is TGCAGTGCTAGCCGACCAGTGGCCACAACTAATTCACCCCTCCACTTT. This codes for CSASRPVATTNSPLHF.